This T cell receptor beta chain was captured by sequencing in a study of T-cell memory formation after mild COVID-19 (dated by TCRdb to the early 2020s). Describing the broader study: TCR sequence clusters from the two donors were largely donor specific. In a couple of donors, T-cell clones that expanded and contracted after mild COVID-19 were tracked by sequencing TCRalpha and TCRbeta repertoires over time. Two young, previously healthy adult volunteers made up the cohort, one male and one female. The paper's findings and limits, for the study overall: SARS-CoV-2 specificity was not confirmed for the second-wave clones peaking on day 37. The detection of some responding clones in pre-infection memory suggests that pre-existing cross-reactive memory T cells joined the SARS-CoV-2 response. The study included only a couple of mild cases, and larger cohorts that include severe cases with pre-infection samples were judged to be necessary. Balanced CD4/CD8 phenotypes were observed for clones contracting from day 15 to 85, whereas a bias towards CD4+ was observed for a second wave of clones expanding from day 15 to 37. Contracting CD4+ clones were located mainly in the CM and EM memory subsets, whereas CD8+ clones were found to be enriched in EMRA.

This clonotype was recorded many times. Its antigen is still unknown. The sample holds no much larger clone one base away, and base qualities are not on file. V sheds 0 bases and J sheds 8 bases, leaving 11 bases between their ends. The germline V gene encodes CDR1 SGHRS and CDR2 YFSETQ. The CDR3 sequence holds 13 residues, the cysteine and phenylalanine included. Only the CDR3 region is kept as DNA, spanning 39 bases read in frame from base 1. Ficoll-Paque density gradient centrifugation was the method used to isolate PBMCs. Data came from an Illumina NovaSeq 6000. TCRalpha and TCRbeta cDNA libraries were built by 5'RACE with constant-segment primers, adding sample barcodes and unique molecular identifiers. Trizol reagent was used to extract RNA from every sample. Libraries were amplified in two PCR steps, with a second sample barcode and Illumina TruSeq adapters added in the second step. Sequencing of the libraries was done on an Illumina NovaSeq, producing 2 x 150 bp paired-end reads. The authors' analysis ran thus. The reads were demultiplexed and collapsed into UMI-guided consensus sequences using migec v1.2.7. With mixcr v2.1.11, UMI consensuses were aligned to TRA and TRB V and J templates and assembled into clonotypes. A clonotype was counted as expanded or contracted only if both edgeR and NoisET called the change significant, with noise models trained on biological replicates. For edgeR calls, the cutoffs were a false discovery rate-adjusted p below 0.01 and a log2 fold-change threshold of 1. As an exploratory analysis of dynamics, max-normalized trajectories of the 1000 most abundant clonotypes were examined with PCA combined with hierarchical clustering. Each responding clone was given a CD4 or CD8 phenotype based on the CD4+ and CD8+ repertoires, which had been sequenced separately. In-frame beta chains were kept once TCRdb had trimmed the public reads at Q25 with fastp and called clones with MiXCR. CDR3 protein duplicates are merged, each entry listing the most common genes and DNA. These V and J calls derive from TCRdb rather than the authors' analysis. The sample table shows roughly 450,000 distinct CDR3 sequences, and about 18% are seen once. The ten largest clones represent roughly an eighth of the sample.

The V and J segments used are TRBV5-1 and TRBJ1-1; a tentative D match to TRBD1 spans 6 bases. This sequence originates from an adult woman who had mild COVID-19 (a few samples of this study predate the infection). The sample titles of this study are shuffled in the database, so cell type and time point are left out; the donor was told from shared clones. Sequenced: PBMCs or a T cell subset sorted from them (not recorded which). The DNA reads TGCGCCAGCAGCTTGGGACAGGCGACCGAAGCTTTCTTT. This sequence encodes CASSLGQATEAFF.